Detailed here is one T cell receptor beta chain. The sample belongs to a study of blood T cell repertoires in COVID-19. Whole-study context: COVID-19 samples collected from the United States, Italy and Spain covered acute and convalescent phases. Sources were T cells, B-cell-depleted T cells, or PBMCs; the material itself was cDNA or gDNA.

The CDR3 spans 14 residues. Germline CDR1 is SGHTS and CDR2 is YDEGEE. V was pared by 0 bases and J by 2 bases, with 5 bases between. Per the authors' pipeline: Reference gene primer amplification in the assay estimated nucleated cell counts. Profiling relied on immunoSEQ multiplex PCR, and the TCRdb table lists in-frame clones only, not all of them. V, J and clone size were drawn from that table, and D and trimming were deduced from the DNA. Of some 280,000 clones in the sample, about 89% were seen once. This clonotype was sampled from a woman between 40 and 55 years old who had recovered from COVID-19. Sequencing input: peripheral blood. The chain combines TRBV5-8 with TRBJ2-2; D is unclear. CDR3 coding DNA: TGTGCCAGCAGCTTGGACAGTAACACCGGGGAGCTGTTTTTT. Its translation is CASSLDSNTGELFF.